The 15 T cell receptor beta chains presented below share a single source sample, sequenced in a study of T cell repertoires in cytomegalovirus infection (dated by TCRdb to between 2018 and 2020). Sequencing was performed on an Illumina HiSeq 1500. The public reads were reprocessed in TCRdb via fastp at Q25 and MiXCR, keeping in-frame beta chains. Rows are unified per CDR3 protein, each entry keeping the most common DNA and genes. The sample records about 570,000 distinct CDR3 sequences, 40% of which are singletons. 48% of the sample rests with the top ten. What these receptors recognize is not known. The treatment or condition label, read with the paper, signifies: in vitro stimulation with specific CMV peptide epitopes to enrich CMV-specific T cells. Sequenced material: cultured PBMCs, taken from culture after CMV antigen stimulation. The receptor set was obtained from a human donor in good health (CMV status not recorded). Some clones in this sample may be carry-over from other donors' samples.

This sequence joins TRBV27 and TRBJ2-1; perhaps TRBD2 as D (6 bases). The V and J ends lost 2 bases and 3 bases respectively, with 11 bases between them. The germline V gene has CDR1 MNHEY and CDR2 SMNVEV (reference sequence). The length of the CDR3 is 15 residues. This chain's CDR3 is CASSLGGGVYNEQFF. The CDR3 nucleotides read TGTGCCAGCAGTTTAGGAGGAGGGGTCTACAATGAGCAGTTCTTC.

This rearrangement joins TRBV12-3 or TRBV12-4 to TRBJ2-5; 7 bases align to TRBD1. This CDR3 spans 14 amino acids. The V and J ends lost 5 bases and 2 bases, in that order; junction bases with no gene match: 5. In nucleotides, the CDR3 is TGTGCCAGCAGTCACGGGACAGCTCAAGAGACCCAGTACTTC. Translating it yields CASSHGTAQETQYF.

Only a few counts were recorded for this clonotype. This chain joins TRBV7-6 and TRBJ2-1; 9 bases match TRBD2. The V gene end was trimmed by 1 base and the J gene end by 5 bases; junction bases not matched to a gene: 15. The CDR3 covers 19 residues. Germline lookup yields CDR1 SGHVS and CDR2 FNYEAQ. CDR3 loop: CASSLEGSSGGILNNEQFF. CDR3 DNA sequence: TGTGCCAGCAGCTTAGAGGGTAGTAGCGGGGGAATACTGAACAATGAGCAGTTCTTC.

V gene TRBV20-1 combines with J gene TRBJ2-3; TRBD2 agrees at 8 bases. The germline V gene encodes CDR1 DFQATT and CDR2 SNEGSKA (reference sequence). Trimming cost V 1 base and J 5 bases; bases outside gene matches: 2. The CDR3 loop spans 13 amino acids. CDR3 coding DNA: TGCAGTGCTAGAGGGCGGGAGGAAGATACGCAGTATTTT. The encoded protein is CSARGREEDTQYF.

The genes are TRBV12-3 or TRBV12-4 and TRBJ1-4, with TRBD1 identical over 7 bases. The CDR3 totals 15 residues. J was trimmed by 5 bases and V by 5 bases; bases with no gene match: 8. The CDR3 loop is CASSPRDSRNEKLFF. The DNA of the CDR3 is TGTGCCAGCAGTCCCCGGGACAGTAGGAATGAAAAACTGTTTTTT.

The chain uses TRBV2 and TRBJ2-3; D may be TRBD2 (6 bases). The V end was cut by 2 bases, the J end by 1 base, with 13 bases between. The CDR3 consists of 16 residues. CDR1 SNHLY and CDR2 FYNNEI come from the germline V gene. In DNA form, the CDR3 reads TGTGCCAGCAGTGAACTAGCGATATCTGGCACAGATACGCAGTATTTT. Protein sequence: CASSELAISGTDTQYF. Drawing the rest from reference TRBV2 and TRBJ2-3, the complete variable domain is EPEVTQTPSHQVTQMGQEVILRCVPISNHLYFYWYRQILGQKVEFLVSFYNNEISEKSEIFDDQFSVERPDGSNFTLKIRSTKLEDSAMYFCASSELAISGTDTQYFGPGTRLTVL.

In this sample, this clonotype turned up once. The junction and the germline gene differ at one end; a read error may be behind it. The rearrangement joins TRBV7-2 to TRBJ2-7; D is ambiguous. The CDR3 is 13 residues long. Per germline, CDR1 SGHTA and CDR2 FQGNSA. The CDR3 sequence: CASSRRAIYEQCF. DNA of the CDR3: TGTGCCAGCAGCCGCCGGGCGATATACGAGCAGTGCTTC.

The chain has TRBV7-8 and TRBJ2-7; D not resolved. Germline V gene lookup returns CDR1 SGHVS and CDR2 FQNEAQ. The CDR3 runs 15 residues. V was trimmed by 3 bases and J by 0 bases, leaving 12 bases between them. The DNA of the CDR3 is TGTGCCAGCAGCTTGTACAGTCTACCCTCCTACGAGCAGTACTTC. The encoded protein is CASSLYSLPSYEQYF.

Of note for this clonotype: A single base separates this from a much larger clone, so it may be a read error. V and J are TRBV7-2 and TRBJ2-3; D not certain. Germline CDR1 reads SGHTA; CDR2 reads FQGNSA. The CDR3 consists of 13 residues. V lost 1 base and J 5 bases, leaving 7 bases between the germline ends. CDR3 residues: CASSLEQRDTQYF. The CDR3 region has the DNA TGTGCCAGCAGCTTAGAGCAGAGAGATACGCAGTATTTT.

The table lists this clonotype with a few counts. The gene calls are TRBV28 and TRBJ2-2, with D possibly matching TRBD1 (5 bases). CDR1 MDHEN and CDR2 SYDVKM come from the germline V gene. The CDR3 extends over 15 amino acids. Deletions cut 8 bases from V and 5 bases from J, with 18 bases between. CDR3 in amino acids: CASRMQGSGTGELFF. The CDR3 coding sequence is TGTGCCAGCCGAATGCAGGGAAGTGGAACCGGGGAGCTGTTTTTT.

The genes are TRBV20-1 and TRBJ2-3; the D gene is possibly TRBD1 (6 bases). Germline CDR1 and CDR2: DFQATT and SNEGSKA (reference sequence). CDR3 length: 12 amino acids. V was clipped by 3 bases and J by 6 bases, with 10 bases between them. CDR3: CSASWDTDTQYF. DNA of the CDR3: TGCAGTGCTAGTTGGGACACGGATACGCAGTATTTT.

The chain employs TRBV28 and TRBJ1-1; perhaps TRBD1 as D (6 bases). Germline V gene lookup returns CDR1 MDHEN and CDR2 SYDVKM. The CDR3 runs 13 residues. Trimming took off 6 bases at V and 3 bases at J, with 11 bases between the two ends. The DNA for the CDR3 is TGTGCCAGCAGGGCCGGGGGGCACACTGAAGCTTTCTTT. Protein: CASRAGGHTEAFF.

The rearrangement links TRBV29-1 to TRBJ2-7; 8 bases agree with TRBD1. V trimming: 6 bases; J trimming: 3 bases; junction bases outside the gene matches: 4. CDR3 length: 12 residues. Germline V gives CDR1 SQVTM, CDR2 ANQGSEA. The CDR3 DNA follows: TGCAGCGTCCCGGGACAGGACTACGAGCAGTACTTC. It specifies CSVPGQDYEQYF.

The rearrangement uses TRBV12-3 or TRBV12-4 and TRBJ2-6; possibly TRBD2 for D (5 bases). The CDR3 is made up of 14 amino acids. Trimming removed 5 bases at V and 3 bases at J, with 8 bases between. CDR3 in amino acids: CASSRAGGANVLTF. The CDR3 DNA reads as TGTGCCAGCAGTCGGGCGGGTGGGGCCAACGTCCTGACTTTC.

This CDR3 reads CASSPAFSWEQYF. CDR3 nucleotides: TGTGCCAGCAGCCCCGCTTTTTCGTGGGAGCAGTACTTC. This chain connects TRBV7-6 to TRBJ2-7; D is unclear. The V gene's germline CDR1 is SGHVS and CDR2 FNYEAQ. The CDR3 runs 13 residues. The V end was cut by 5 bases, the J end by 7 bases, with 15 bases between.